A selection of T cell receptor beta chains follows, all from one sample in a study of blood T cell repertoires in COVID-19. The table came from immunoSEQ multiplex PCR; TCRdb's copy has only in-frame clones and leaves some out. The sample holds 360,000 or so clones, 87% seen once. Specimen: PBMCs or T cells enriched from blood (not recorded which). Receptor source: a woman under 40 who had recovered from COVID-19. Both conserved end residues are part of each CDR3. D genes are given only for firm matches. Clone size, where shown, is once, few, many, or a class for clones that have expanded.

D gene	V gene	J gene	clone size	CDR3 protein	CDR3 DNA
TRBD2	TRBV2	TRBJ2-2	few	CASSLGLAGMTGELFF	TGTGCCAGCAGCTTAGGACTAGCGGGGATGACCGGGGAGCTGTTTTTT
.	TRBV5-8	TRBJ1-6	.	CASSLYSNNSPLHF	TGTGCCAGCAGCTTGTACAGTAATAATTCACCCCTCCACTTT
.	TRBV27	TRBJ2-1	.	CASSLVREGDNEQFF	TGTGCCAGCAGTTTAGTCAGGGAAGGTGACAATGAGCAGTTCTTC
.	TRBV7-9	TRBJ1-4	.	CASSSGSSTNEKLFF	TGTGCCAGCAGCTCCGGGTCCTCAACTAATGAAAAACTGTTTTTT
.	TRBV25-1	TRBJ1-6	.	CASSDRGGWNSPLHF	TGTGCCAGCAGTGACCGTGGGGGGTGGAATTCACCCCTCCACTTT
.	TRBV14	TRBJ2-2	.	CASSRAGLAGELFF	TGTGCCAGCAGCCGGGCAGGGTTGGCCGGGGAGCTGTTTTTT
.	TRBV28	TRBJ2-2	.	CASRGGLNTGELFF	TGTGCCAGTCGCGGGGGCCTGAACACCGGGGAGCTGTTTTTT
TRBD1	TRBV28	TRBJ1-3	.	CASSLSGGSSGNTIYF	TGTGCCAGCAGTTTATCAGGGGGGAGCTCTGGAAACACCATATATTTT
.	TRBV11-2	TRBJ2-7	.	CASSLGAAGYEQYF	TGTGCCAGCAGCTTAGGGGCGGCGGGCTACGAGCAGTACTTC
TRBD2	TRBV24-1	TRBJ2-2	.	CATSDPRGGNTGELFF	TGTGCCACCAGTGATCCTCGGGGGGGGAACACCGGGGAGCTGTTTTTT
TRBD2	TRBV7-9	TRBJ2-2	.	CASCTLAGGFATGELFF	TGTGCCAGCTGCACACTAGCGGGAGGGTTCGCCACCGGGGAGCTGTTTTTT
.	TRBV7-3	TRBJ1-2	once	CASGDKNYGYTF	TGTGCCAGCGGGGACAAGAACTATGGCTACACCTTC
.	TRBV2	TRBJ2-5	.	CASSEASLIQETQYF	TGTGCCAGCAGTGAGGCTAGCCTAATCCAAGAGACCCAGTACTTC
TRBD1	TRBV9	TRBJ1-1	once	CASSPTGAIGTEAFF	TGTGCCAGCAGCCCGACAGGGGCTATTGGCACTGAAGCTTTCTTT
.	TRBV19	TRBJ2-7	.	CASSMAGSYEQYF	TGTGCCAGTAGTATGGCGGGAAGCTACGAGCAGTACTTC
.	TRBV6-5	TRBJ1-2	.	CASSTRTGPYGYTF	TGTGCCAGCAGTACCCGTACAGGGCCCTATGGCTACACCTTC
TRBD1	TRBV19	TRBJ1-1	.	CASSITGVGDTEAFF	TGTGCCAGTAGTATAACAGGGGTAGGGGACACTGAAGCTTTCTTT
.	TRBV27	TRBJ2-6	.	CASTFLWTALSGANVLTF	TGTGCCAGCACCTTTTTATGGACAGCCCTTTCTGGGGCCAACGTCCTGACTTTC
.	TRBV3-1/TRBV3-2	TRBJ2-2	.	CASSHPGQNTGELFF	TGTGCCAGCAGCCACCCGGGACAGAACACCGGGGAGCTGTTTTTT
.	TRBV27	TRBJ1-2	.	CASSPAGGHGYTF	TGTGCCAGCAGTCCCGCGGGGGGGCATGGCTACACCTTC
TRBD2	TRBV9	TRBJ2-3	.	CASSVGTGGRADTQYF	TGTGCCAGCAGCGTAGGTACGGGAGGCCGTGCAGATACGCAGTATTTT
.	TRBV6-5	TRBJ1-6	.	CASRAWDKNSPLHF	TGTGCCAGCAGGGCGTGGGACAAGAATTCACCCCTCCACTTT
TRBD2	TRBV4-1	TRBJ2-2	.	CASSPTRGMNTGELFF	TGCGCCAGCAGCCCGACGCGGGGGATGAACACCGGGGAGCTGTTTTTT
TRBD2	TRBV7-2	TRBJ2-7	.	CASSFSRGAGGPYEQYF	TGTGCCAGCAGCTTTTCCCGGGGCGCGGGAGGGCCCTACGAGCAGTACTTC
.	TRBV7-9	TRBJ2-1	.	CASSLDEGEIKFF	TGTGCCAGCAGCTTAGACGAAGGAGAGATAAAGTTCTTC
TRBD1	TRBV5-1	TRBJ1-1	.	CASVEAGGMNTEAFF	TGCGCCAGCGTTGAGGCAGGGGGCATGAACACTGAAGCTTTCTTT
.	TRBV12-2	TRBJ2-1	.	CASRDPGLAALTYNEQFF	TGTGCAAGTCGCGATCCGGGACTAGCGGCCCTTACCTACAATGAGCAGTTCTTC
.	TRBV28	TRBJ2-7	.	CASSWVASYEQYF	TGTGCCAGCAGTTGGGTAGCGTCTTACGAGCAGTACTTC
.	TRBV7-9	TRBJ1-2	.	CASSQAGPGDYGYTF	TGTGCCAGCAGCCAGGCGGGCCCAGGGGACTATGGCTACACCTTC
TRBD1	TRBV27	TRBJ1-2	.	CASSPVEYRGPNYGYTF	TGTGCCAGCAGCCCTGTCGAGTACAGGGGACCTAACTATGGCTACACCTTC
.	TRBV7-9	TRBJ2-1	.	CASSPYRVNEQFF	TGTGCCAGCAGCCCTTACAGGGTGAATGAGCAGTTCTTC
.	TRBV28	TRBJ2-5	once	CASTPGGLSGQETQYF	TGTGCCAGCACCCCCGGGGGACTTTCGGGCCAAGAGACCCAGTACTTC
.	TRBV5-1	TRBJ2-2	.	CASSSDTIPSGELFF	TGCGCCAGCAGCTCGGACACAATCCCGTCCGGGGAGCTGTTTTTT
.	TRBV5-4	TRBJ1-6	.	CASSLDSGNSPLHF	TGTGCCAGCAGCTTGGACAGCGGGAATTCACCCCTCCACTTT
.	TRBV19	TRBJ2-7	once	CASSIVLTGSHEQYF	TGTGCCAGTAGTATAGTCTTAACGGGGTCCCACGAGCAGTACTTC
.	TRBV19	TRBJ1-1	.	CASSIGAVNTEAFF	TGTGCCAGTAGTATAGGGGCTGTTAACACTGAAGCTTTCTTT
.	TRBV19	TRBJ1-1	.	CASSIPGGSSAFF	TGTGCCAGTAGTATCCCGGGGGGTTCCTCGGCTTTCTTT
TRBD1	TRBV6-4	TRBJ2-1	.	CASGTGGGEQFF	TGTGCCAGTGGGACAGGGGGCGGTGAGCAGTTCTTC
TRBD2	TRBV19	TRBJ2-5	.	CASSTILAGAQETQYF	TGTGCCAGTAGTACAATCCTAGCGGGGGCCCAAGAGACCCAGTACTTC
TRBD1	TRBV6-1	TRBJ1-2	.	CASSEVGFVPGQGHYGYTF	TGTGCCAGCAGTGAAGTGGGATTCGTCCCGGGACAGGGCCACTATGGCTACACCTTC
.	TRBV3-1/TRBV3-2	TRBJ2-3	.	CASSHLSTRLSTDTQYF	TGTGCCAGCAGCCATCTCTCTACGCGGCTTAGCACAGATACGCAGTATTTT
.	TRBV3-1/TRBV3-2	TRBJ1-2	once	CASSHREGYTF	TGTGCCAGCAGTCACAGGGAAGGCTACACCTTC
TRBD2	TRBV4-2	TRBJ2-7	.	CASSQDTSATYEQYF	TGTGCCAGCAGCCAAGATACTAGCGCGACCTACGAGCAGTACTTC
.	TRBV5-1	TRBJ2-5	.	CASSLEAGRRETQYF	TGCGCCAGCAGCTTGGAGGCGGGGAGGCGGGAGACCCAGTACTTC
.	TRBV12-3/TRBV12-4	TRBJ1-4	once	CASSFAGPEKLFF	TGTGCCAGCAGTTTTGCAGGGCCTGAGAAACTGTTTTTT
TRBD1	TRBV27	TRBJ2-7	.	CASVGTGSYEQYF	TGTGCCAGTGTTGGGACAGGCTCTTACGAGCAGTACTTC
.	TRBV5-1	TRBJ1-1	few	CASSLGWTSNTEAFF	TGCGCCAGCAGCTTGGGTTGGACATCGAACACTGAAGCTTTCTTT
TRBD1	TRBV15	TRBJ1-5	.	CATSRPIQGSGQPQHF	TGTGCCACCAGCAGACCTATACAGGGGTCGGGGCAGCCCCAGCATTTT
.	TRBV9	TRBJ1-2	few	CASSATQAFYGYTF	TGTGCCAGCAGCGCCACACAGGCGTTCTATGGCTACACCTTC
TRBD2	TRBV3-1/TRBV3-2	TRBJ2-1	.	CASSQDVAGRVGEQFF	TGTGCCAGCAGCCAAGATGTAGCGGGAAGGGTGGGTGAGCAGTTCTTC
.	TRBV7-8	TRBJ1-1	.	CASSTTVNTEAFF	TGTGCCAGCAGCACAACAGTGAACACTGAAGCTTTCTTT
TRBD1	TRBV5-1	TRBJ1-1	.	CASNSRTGALNTEAFF	TGCGCCAGCAACTCCCGGACAGGGGCCCTGAACACTGAAGCTTTCTTT
.	TRBV7-9	TRBJ1-2	.	CAILSGYGYTF	TGTGCCATACTAAGTGGCTATGGCTACACCTTC
.	TRBV5-8	TRBJ1-4	.	CASSFSGLFF	TGTGCCAGCAGCTTCTCCGGACTGTTTTTT
.	TRBV10-3	TRBJ2-1	.	CAISERELNEQFF	TGTGCCATCAGTGAACGGGAGCTCAATGAGCAGTTCTTC
.	TRBV5-1	TRBJ2-5	.	CASSWGGSGTRQETQYF	TGCGCCAGCAGCTGGGGAGGTTCCGGGACTCGCCAAGAGACCCAGTACTTC
.	TRBV21-1	TRBJ1-6	.	CASSLTEGSQRSPLHF	TGTGCCAGCAGCCTCACGGAGGGCTCCCAACGTTCACCCCTCCACTTT
.	TRBV28	TRBJ1-6	.	CASSSPETYNSPLHF	TGTGCCAGCAGTTCCCCTGAAACATATAATTCACCCCTCCACTTT
.	TRBV6-5	TRBJ2-2	.	CASSYSRWSDTGELFF	TGTGCCAGCAGTTACTCGCGATGGAGTGACACCGGGGAGCTGTTTTTT